This T cell receptor beta chain derives from a study of shared clonotypes between healthy human individuals. As for the study in general: A few men and two women, aged 18 to 49, were donors.

The CDR3 covers 13 residues. CDR1 is MDHEN, CDR2 SYDVKM, per germline. Trimming stripped 4 bases from V and 2 bases from J, with 8 bases between. Authors' methods: Junction-only immunoSEQ sequences carried no quality scores, so filtering differed. Libraries were prepared by immunoSEQ multiplex PCR; TCRdb keeps only in-frame clonotypes and omits some of them. The V and J calls and clone size are taken from that table; D and trimming were inferred from the DNA. Altogether some 580,000 clones are present, more than 95% being singletons, with the ten largest covering 0.3%. Terminally differentiated effector memory CD45RA+ cells were left out of the naive CD8 fraction, which was CD45RO-negative and positively selected for CCR7.

The chain joins TRBV28 to TRBJ1-1; a weak D match, TRBD1 (6 bases). Source material: naive CD8+ T cells sorted from blood. The clonotype was recovered from a man in his thirties or forties in good health. CDR3 protein: CASSYRENTEAFF. CDR3 DNA: TGTGCCAGCAGTTACAGGGAAAACACTGAAGCTTTCTTT.